This entry lists 30 T cell receptor beta chains sequenced from one sample in a study of spatial heterogeneity in lung cancer. Regarding the study as a whole: Counts that tracked tumor mutation counts were those of expanded intratumoral alpha and beta TCRs.

Time point of the sample: sample taken at primary tumor resection. Their antigens are not known. TCRdb reprocessed the 5' RACE reads via MiXCR and lists one record per CDR3 protein. Among 20,000 to 25,000 distinct CDR3 sequences listed, approximately 3% were seen once. The source material was lung tumor tissue, sampled at surgery. The source is a male donor with early-stage non-small cell lung cancer.

This clonotype was counted many times. The V and J genes are TRBV12-3 or TRBV12-4 and TRBJ2-2; TRBD2 matches 10 bases. V shed 6 bases and J 6 bases; nucleotides not matched to a gene: 7. The CDR3 is 15 amino acids. CDR3 in amino acids: CASSRAGGRSGELFF. In DNA form, the CDR3 reads TGTGCCAGCAGCCGAGCGGGAGGGCGGTCCGGGGAGCTGTTTTTT.

Many counts were recorded for this clonotype. The rearrangement joins TRBV27 to TRBJ1-1, with D tentatively TRBD1 (5 bases). The germline gives CDR1 MNHEY, CDR2 SMNVEV (reference sequence). V gave up 1 base and J gave up 1 base, with 19 bases separating them. CDR3 size: 18 residues. CDR3 residues: CASSLYPAPGEENTEAFF. The CDR3 nucleotides are TGTGCCAGCAGTTTATACCCAGCCCCGGGGGAAGAGAACACTGAAGCTTTCTTT.

This clonotype has ten or more counts. The rearrangement links TRBV9 to TRBJ2-5; D gene unclear. The length of the CDR3 is 16 residues. Germline CDR1 SGDLS, CDR2 YYNGEE. V lost 3 bases, J lost 3 bases, and 18 bases lay in between. Here the CDR3 DNA reads TGTGCCAGCAGCGCCGGACCGGACCCCCTCGAAGAGACCCAGTACTTC. Protein: CASSAGPDPLEETQYF.

In this sample, this clonotype turned up many times. This rearrangement joins TRBV6-1 to TRBJ2-7; D not certain. The germline V gene has CDR1 MNHNS and CDR2 SASEGT. The CDR3 is 13 amino acids. Trimming removed 4 bases at V and 3 bases at J, with 10 bases between. The CDR3 DNA sequence: TGTGCCAGCAGTGGTTACGGAGTCTACGAGCAGTACTTC. Encoded protein: CASSGYGVYEQYF.

This clonotype was picked up many times. V is TRBV12-3 or TRBV12-4 and J is TRBJ2-3; 10 bases are shared with TRBD2. J gave up 0 bases and V 5 bases, and 2 bases lay outside the gene matches. This CDR3 is 15 amino acids long. CDR3 coding DNA: TGTGCCAGCAGTCCGACTAGCGGGAGCACAGATACGCAGTATTTT. Protein product: CASSPTSGSTDTQYF.

This clonotype was found many times. The chain is built from TRBV20-1 and TRBJ2-1, with 7 bases aligning to TRBD2. The CDR3 sequence is 13 residues long. V lost 7 bases to trimming and J lost 3 bases; unmatched junction nucleotides: 6. CDR1 is DFQATT and CDR2 is SNEGSKA in the germline V gene (reference sequence). DNA for the CDR3: TGCAGTGTTGGGCAGCGGGGCTACAATGAGCAGTTCTTC. This codes for CSVGQRGYNEQFF.

This clonotype occurred many times. V usage is TRBV3-1 and J usage is TRBJ1-6; D may be TRBD1 (5 bases). This CDR3 contains 15 residues. Germline-derived CDR1 and CDR2 are LGHDT and YNNKEL (reference sequence). V shed 0 bases and J shed 7 bases, with 10 bases lying between them. CDR3 DNA: TGTGCCAGCAGCCAAGAGGTCGGGGGGAATTCACCCCTCCACTTT. Amino acid sequence: CASSQEVGGNSPLHF.

This clonotype was counted ten times or more. The J gene is TRBJ2-3, the V gene TRBV3-1, with 9 bases that match TRBD2. The V and J ends lost 2 bases and 2 bases, in that order; junction bases with no gene match: 5. The germline V gene has CDR1 LGHDT and CDR2 YNNKEL (reference sequence). The CDR3 extends over 16 amino acids. The DNA of the CDR3 is TGTGCCAGCAGCCAATTCCTAGCGGGACCCACAGATACGCAGTATTTT. It specifies CASSQFLAGPTDTQYF.

This clonotype has ten or more counts. The V call is TRBV6-5, the J call TRBJ2-7, with 8 bases that match TRBD1. CDR1 is MNHEY and CDR2 is SVGAGI in the germline V gene. J was trimmed by 7 bases and V by 6 bases; bases with no gene match: 11. CDR3 size: 14 residues. CDR3 coding DNA: TGTGCCAGCAGAAACGTGGACAGGGTGGGGGAGCAGTACTTC. Amino acid sequence: CASRNVDRVGEQYF.

This clonotype was seen repeatedly, ten times or more. CDR3 residues: CASSSGTGGSYGYTF. In nucleotides, the CDR3 is TGTGCCAGCAGCTCCGGGACAGGGGGCAGCTATGGCTACACCTTC. The gene calls are TRBV7-9 and TRBJ1-2; 12 nucleotides line up with TRBD1. The CDR3 contains 15 residues. V lost 4 bases, J lost 4 bases, and 4 bases stayed unmatched. Germline loops: CDR1 SEHNR, CDR2 FQNEAQ (reference sequence).

This clonotype was seen repeatedly, ten times or more. The chain uses TRBV4-1 and TRBJ1-4; the match to TRBD1 covers 8 bases. Trimming at V came to 1 base and at J to 10 bases, leaving 5 bases not matched to a gene. CDR3 size: 14 residues. Per the germline V gene, CDR1 is MGHRA and CDR2 is YSYEKL. The CDR3 DNA reads as TGCGCCAGCAGCCAAGCGACAGGGGACGTAAAACTGTTTTTT. Residues: CASSQATGDVKLFF.

This clonotype was recorded many times. The CDR3 coding sequence is TGTGCCAGCAGTGATTGGGCAGGGGGCGATTATACGCAGTATTTT. It codes for CASSDWAGGDYTQYF. The chain couples TRBV25-1 to TRBJ2-3, with 8 bases identical to TRBD1. Germline CDR1 reads MGHDK; CDR2 reads SYGVNS. With 3 bases clipped from V and 7 bases from J, the junction kept 9 bases outside the gene matches. The CDR3 extends over 15 amino acids.

The J gene is TRBJ1-2, the V gene TRBV29-1, with D maybe TRBD1 (5 bases). Between the trimmed V and J ends, which lost 6 bases and 8 bases, there was a span of 13 bases. This CDR3 has 11 amino acids. Germline CDR1 and CDR2: SQVTM and ANQGSEA. The CDR3 here is CSVNQGFGYTF. The CDR3 DNA sequence: TGCAGCGTCAACCAGGGCTTCGGCTACACCTTC.

This clonotype was counted many times. The CDR3 protein is CASSLASSGRETDTQYF. The CDR3 coding sequence is TGTGCCAGCAGTTTAGCGTCTAGCGGGAGGGAGACAGATACGCAGTATTTT. The chain uses TRBV12-3 or TRBV12-4 and TRBJ2-3; TRBD2 matches 12 bases. The junction had 4 bases not matched to a gene; V was cut back by 0 bases and J by 3 bases. CDR3 length: 17 amino acids.

This clonotype has a count of ten or more. The chain recombines TRBV6-2 or TRBV6-3 with TRBJ1-2; no definite D call. V gave up 0 bases and J gave up 8 bases, with 10 bases separating them. Germline V gives CDR1 MNHEY, CDR2 SVGEGT. This CDR3 contains 13 residues. The CDR3 DNA reads as TGTGCCAGCAGTTACTCGGCAGCCCCGGGCTACACCTTC. Protein: CASSYSAAPGYTF.

This clonotype was detected many times. J is TRBJ1-1 and V is TRBV6-1; no definite D call. With 0 bases removed from V and 4 bases from J, the gap between germline ends came to 15 bases. The length of the CDR3 is 16 residues. Germline V gives CDR1 MNHNS, CDR2 SASEGT. The CDR3 DNA follows: TGTGCCAGCAGTGAAGCGCTTCCAGGCAGAAGCACTGAAGCTTTCTTT. This encodes CASSEALPGRSTEAFF.

This clonotype was recorded many times. The chain couples TRBV2 to TRBJ2-1, with 8 bases that match TRBD2. V was pared by 2 bases and J by 7 bases, with 4 bases of the junction left unmatched. This CDR3 spans 14 amino acids. Germline V gives CDR1 SNHLY, CDR2 FYNNEI. The CDR3 coding sequence is TGTGCCAGCAGTGAACGGGAGGGTGTAAATGAGCAGTTCTTC. Protein product: CASSEREGVNEQFF.

The table lists this clonotype with many counts. The chain employs TRBV5-1 and TRBJ2-3; D may be TRBD1 (5 bases). The CDR3 is made up of 17 amino acids. Trimming cost V 0 bases and J 2 bases, with 16 bases left between them. CDR1 is SGHRS and CDR2 is YFSETQ in the germline V gene. The CDR3 DNA is TGCGCCAGCAGCTTGGGGGCAGGGTCCACCTACACAGATACGCAGTATTTT. As protein: CASSLGAGSTYTDTQYF.

This clonotype showed up just a few times. The chain has TRBV11-2 and TRBJ2-3; 11 bases line up with TRBD2. Germline CDR1 reads SGHAT; CDR2 reads FQNNGV. V was clipped by 3 bases and J by 6 bases; unmatched bases: 23. The CDR3 consists of 21 residues. CDR3 DNA sequence: TGTGCCAGCAGCTTTCCTCTCGGGACTAGCGGCGGTAAGAGCATGAGGGATACGCAGTATTTT. The encoded protein is CASSFPLGTSGGKSMRDTQYF.

This clonotype showed up many times. The rearrangement links TRBV20-1 to TRBJ2-2; D is undetermined. CDR1 and CDR2 from the germline V gene are DFQATT and SNEGSKA (reference sequence). Trimming stripped 1 base from V and 8 bases from J, with 5 bases between. The CDR3 covers 11 residues. The CDR3, as DNA: TGCAGTGCTAGAGCAAGAGGGGAGCTGTTTTTT. It translates to CSARARGELFF.

This clonotype was seen ten or more times. The chain recombines TRBV12-3 or TRBV12-4 with TRBJ2-7; D is unclear. The CDR3 totals 13 residues. V lost 3 bases and J lost 5, with 11 bases in between. The CDR3 reads CASSLPPRNEQYF. CDR3 DNA sequence: TGTGCCAGCAGTTTGCCCCCAAGGAACGAGCAGTACTTC.

This clonotype was detected ten times or more. The DNA for the CDR3 is TGTGCCAGCAGCTTAGCGCAGGGTCCCGGCTATGGCTACACCTTC. It codes for CASSLAQGPGYGYTF. The rearrangement joins TRBV7-2 to TRBJ1-2; perhaps TRBD1 as D (5 bases). Trimming shortened V by 0 bases and J by 4 bases, and 12 bases separated the two germline ends. This CDR3 spans 15 amino acids. Germline V lookup: CDR1 SGHTA, CDR2 FQGNSA.

The chain links TRBV6-5 to TRBJ2-7; TRBD2 aligns across 11 bases. The CDR3 is 12 amino acids. Germline CDR1 MNHEY, CDR2 SVGAGI. The CDR3 spells CATSGSRNEQYF. The CDR3 DNA is TGTGCAACTAGCGGGAGTCGGAACGAGCAGTACTTC.

Ten or more counts support this clonotype. V is TRBV3-1 and J is TRBJ1-6, with 7 bases aligning to TRBD1. This CDR3 has 14 residues. Trimming at V came to 4 bases and at J to 10 bases, leaving 7 bases not matched to a gene. CDR1 and CDR2 (germline): LGHDT, YNNKEL (reference sequence). The CDR3 DNA sequence: TGTGCCAGCAGCCCGACAGGGAAGGGGTCACCCCTCCACTTT. It encodes CASSPTGKGSPLHF.

The chain has TRBV12-3 or TRBV12-4 and TRBJ1-2; D perhaps matches TRBD1 (6 bases). The CDR3 runs to 10 residues. Trimming pared 6 bases from V and 12 bases from J, leaving 11 bases between. In nucleotides, the CDR3 is TGTGCCAGCAGCACAACAGGGCACACCTTC. Amino acid sequence: CASSTTGHTF.

This clonotype showed up many times. The chain couples TRBV5-6 to TRBJ1-2, with a weak D call TRBD1 (6 bases). The CDR3 runs 14 residues. Germline assignment: CDR1 SGHDT and CDR2 YYEEEE. Trimming took off 5 bases at V and 4 bases at J, with 15 bases between the two ends. CDR3 in amino acids: CASSRDRSSYGYTF. The CDR3 DNA is TGTGCCAGCAGTCGCGACAGGAGTAGCTATGGCTACACCTTC.

This clonotype has a count of ten or more. The chain links TRBV7-2 to TRBJ2-2; no definite D call. The CDR3 has 13 amino acids. The germline V gene encodes CDR1 SGHTA and CDR2 FQGNSA. V lost 1 base and J 3 bases, leaving 3 bases between the germline ends. CDR3 sequence reads: CASSLGDTGELFF. Written as DNA, the CDR3 is TGTGCCAGCAGCTTAGGGGACACCGGGGAGCTGTTTTTT.

This clonotype was counted at least ten times. The gene calls are TRBV6-2 or TRBV6-3 and TRBJ1-6; the D gene is possibly TRBD1 (5 bases). V lost 6 bases to trimming and J lost 4 bases, with 16 bases between them. The CDR3 has 16 amino acids. Germline-derived CDR1 and CDR2 are MNHEY and SVGEGT. CDR3 sequence (DNA): TGTGCCAGCAGCTATACACAGGCGGAATATAATTCACCCCTCCACTTT. Its protein is CASSYTQAEYNSPLHF.

This clonotype was seen ten or more times. The rearrangement links TRBV29-1 to TRBJ2-7; perhaps TRBD1 as D (5 bases). From germline, CDR1 is SQVTM and CDR2 ANQGSEA. Trimming took off 0 bases at V and 2 bases at J, with 14 bases between the two ends. This CDR3 has 15 amino acids. The CDR3 DNA sequence: TGCAGCGTTGAAGACCCCTCCGGACATACCTACGAGCAGTACTTC. Amino acid sequence: CSVEDPSGHTYEQYF.

This clonotype occurred many times. J is TRBJ2-7 and V is TRBV10-3; D ambiguous. The CDR3 totals 13 residues. Germline CDR1 reads ENHRY; CDR2 reads SYGVKD. The V gene lost 8 bases and the J gene lost 0 bases, with 11 bases spanning the gap. For the CDR3, the DNA is TGTGCCATCGGGCTCGGCAACTCCTACGAGCAGTACTTC. Translating it yields CAIGLGNSYEQYF.